One T cell receptor (beta chain) is described in this entry. The target of this receptor is not known. Base quality data are lacking; no much larger clone is found one base away. The data belong to a study of PD-1 blockade in classical Hodgkin lymphoma (dated by TCRdb to 2018 to 2021). Study-wide context: Nivolumab dosing was 3 mg/kg intravenously every 2 weeks, continuing until either disease progression or unacceptable toxicity. To define a peripheral blood immune signature of response to PD-1 blockade in classical Hodgkin lymphoma, the study combined TCR beta sequencing with CyTOF.

The Qiagen DNeasy kit was used to extract genomic DNA from unsorted PBMCs and from the negatively selected CD4+ and CD8+ fractions. Using primers that anneal to V and J segments, immunoSEQ multiplex PCR amplified the TCR beta CDR3 regions. A synthetic immune receptor repertoire was used to minimize amplification bias, and remaining bias was computationally removed after sequencing. Per the source publication's procedure: Repertoire diversity was quantified as the Shannon entropy index using custom Python scripts. The unsorted, CD4+ and CD8+ repertoires were each analyzed separately, with the exception of combined analyses, where CD4+ and CD8+ sequences were merged in silico. A clone was considered expanded if an increase in frequency of at least 2-fold after treatment relative to C1D1 was found, and a pseudocount of 0.5 was applied to clones undetected at baseline. Singleton clones were defined as clones with 0 or 1 copy at C1D1, and non-singleton clones were defined as clones with 2 or more copies. Clones expanded in unsorted samples were annotated as CD4+, CD8+ or unknown by matching protein sequences in sorted samples from the same patient. Wilcoxon tests on paired samples were used to test diversity changes from C1D1 to C4D1. Held by TCRdb, this immuneACCESS table contains in-frame sequences only and omits some clones. Under half of the omission traces to an unresolved V gene where checked; the cause of the rest is unknown. From that table come the V and J calls and clone size; the DNA was used to work out D and trimming. This sample gives 46,000 or so clones in total; 78% of them show up just once. The ten largest clones take up more than 35% of the sample.

The germline V gene specifies MNHNS as CDR1 and SASEGT as CDR2. CDR3 length: 16 amino acids, cysteine to phenylalanine. Only CDR3 DNA is held: 48 bases, read in frame from base 1. Germline trimming: 4 bases from V, 0 bases from J; junction bases outside gene matches: 3. Broad study findings and their caveats: Only a single clinical trial cohort was studied, and what caused the repertoire differences, possibly disease activity or prior therapy, remained undefined. A significant rise by C4D1 was seen in CD4+ but not CD8+ TCR diversity (p=0.0027 vs p=0.16), with the rise being most apparent in complete responders (p=0.02). Baseline TCR diversity was reported to be lower in newly diagnosed patients than in healthy donors, and even lower in relapsed/refractory patients. Lower diversity was seen in patients whose nivolumab began less than 1 year after ASCT, and these patients were left out of later analyses so that immune reconstitution would not confound the results. Among trial patients, those achieving complete response had baseline diversity similar to that of newly diagnosed patients, while diversity was significantly lower in partial responders and progressors.

The sample's time point, from its label and the paper: cycle 4 day 1 (C4D1), after more than 5 weeks of nivolumab. Every trial patient had relapsed after autologous stem cell transplantation, and cohorts A, B and C differed in prior brentuximab vedotin exposure. The trial cohort included some 53 patients with relapsed/refractory classical Hodgkin lymphoma, and each patient had a best overall response of complete response, partial response or progressive disease. Trial patients were treated with single-agent nivolumab in the multi-cohort phase II CheckMate 205 trial. An independent review committee assessed best overall response by applying the 2007 International Working Group response criteria. PBMCs from the trial were collected at three points: immediately before nivolumab initiation (C1D1), and during therapy at cycle 2 day 1 and cycle 4 day 1. Peripheral blood was collected in 8 mL Vacutainer Cell Preparation Tubes, from which PBMCs were isolated by centrifugation and then cryopreserved.

The sample was peripheral blood mononuclear cells (PBMCs), taken before the fourth cycle of nivolumab. The sequence is built from TRBV6-1 and TRBJ2-6, with 7 bases in between that match TRBD1. This TCR came from a human donor with classical Hodgkin lymphoma. Read as DNA, the sequence is TGTGCCAGCAGTGTGGACAGGAGCTCTGGGGCCAACGTCCTGACTTTC. Its amino acids are CASSVDRSSGANVLTF.